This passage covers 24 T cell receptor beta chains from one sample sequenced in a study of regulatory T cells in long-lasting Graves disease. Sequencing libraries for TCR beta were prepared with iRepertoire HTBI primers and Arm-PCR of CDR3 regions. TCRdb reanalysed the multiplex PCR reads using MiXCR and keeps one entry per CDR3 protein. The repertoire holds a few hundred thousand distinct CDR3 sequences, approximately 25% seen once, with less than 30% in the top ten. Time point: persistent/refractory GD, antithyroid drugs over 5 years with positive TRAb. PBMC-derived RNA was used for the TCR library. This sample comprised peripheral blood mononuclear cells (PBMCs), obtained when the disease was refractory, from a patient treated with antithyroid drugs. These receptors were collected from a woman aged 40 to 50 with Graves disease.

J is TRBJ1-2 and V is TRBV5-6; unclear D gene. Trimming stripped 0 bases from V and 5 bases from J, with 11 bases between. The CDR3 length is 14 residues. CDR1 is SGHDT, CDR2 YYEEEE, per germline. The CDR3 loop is CASSLVAVNYGYTF. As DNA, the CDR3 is TGTGCCAGCAGCTTGGTAGCGGTGAATTATGGCTACACCTTC.

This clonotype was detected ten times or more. The CDR3 here is CASSWGLQSSYEQYF. For the CDR3, the DNA is TGTGCCAGCAGTTGGGGACTGCAGTCCTCCTACGAGCAGTACTTC. The V and J genes are TRBV28 and TRBJ2-7; possible D gene TRBD2, 6 bases. This CDR3 is 15 amino acids long. Germline lookup yields CDR1 MDHEN and CDR2 SYDVKM. Trimming cost V 4 bases and J 0 bases, with 13 bases left between them.

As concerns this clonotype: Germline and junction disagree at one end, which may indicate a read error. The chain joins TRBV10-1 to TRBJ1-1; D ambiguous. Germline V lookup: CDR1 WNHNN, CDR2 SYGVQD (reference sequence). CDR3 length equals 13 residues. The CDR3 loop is CANSESTLAEAFF. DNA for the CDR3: TGCGCCAACAGTGAGTCGACACTTGCTGAAGCTTTCTTT.

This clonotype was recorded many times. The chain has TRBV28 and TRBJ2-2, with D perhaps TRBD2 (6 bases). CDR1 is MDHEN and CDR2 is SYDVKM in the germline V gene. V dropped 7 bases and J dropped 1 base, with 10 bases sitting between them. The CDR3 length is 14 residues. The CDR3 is CASTGTLNTGELFF. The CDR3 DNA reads TGTGCCAGCACCGGGACTCTGAACACCGGGGAGCTGTTTTTT.

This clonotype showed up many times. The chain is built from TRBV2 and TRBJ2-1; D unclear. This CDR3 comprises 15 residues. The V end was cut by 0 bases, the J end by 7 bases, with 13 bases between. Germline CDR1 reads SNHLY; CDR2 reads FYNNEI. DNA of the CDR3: TGTGCCAGCAGTGAAGCGGCGGCTAATATGAATGAGCAGTTCTTC. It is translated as CASSEAAANMNEQFF. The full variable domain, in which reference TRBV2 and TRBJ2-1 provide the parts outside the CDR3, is EPEVTQTPSHQVTQMGQEVILRCVPISNHLYFYWYRQILGQKVEFLVSFYNNEISEKSEIFDDQFSVERPDGSNFTLKIRSTKLEDSAMYFCASSEAAANMNEQFFGPGTRLTVL.

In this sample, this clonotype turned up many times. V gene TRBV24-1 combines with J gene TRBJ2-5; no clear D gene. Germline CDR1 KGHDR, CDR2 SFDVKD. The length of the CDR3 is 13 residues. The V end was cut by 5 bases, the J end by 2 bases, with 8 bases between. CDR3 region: CATSVGRQETQYF. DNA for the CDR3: TGTGCCACCAGTGTCGGACGGCAAGAGACCCAGTACTTC.

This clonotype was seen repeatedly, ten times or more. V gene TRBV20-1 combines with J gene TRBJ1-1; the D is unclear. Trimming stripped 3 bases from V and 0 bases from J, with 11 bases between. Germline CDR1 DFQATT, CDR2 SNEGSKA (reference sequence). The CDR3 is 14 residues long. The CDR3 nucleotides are TGCAGTGCTAGCGGCGTCCTCGTGAACACTGAAGCTTTCTTT. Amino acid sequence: CSASGVLVNTEAFF.

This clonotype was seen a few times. Here the CDR3 reads CASMLTFTGELFF. The CDR3 DNA reads TGTGCCAGTATGTTGACTTTCACCGGGGAGCTGTTTTTT. The V gene is TRBV19, the J gene TRBJ2-2; D unclear. The CDR3 spans 13 residues. Germline lookup yields CDR1 LNHDA and CDR2 SQIVND (reference sequence). V gave up 7 bases and J gave up 4 bases, with 10 bases separating them.

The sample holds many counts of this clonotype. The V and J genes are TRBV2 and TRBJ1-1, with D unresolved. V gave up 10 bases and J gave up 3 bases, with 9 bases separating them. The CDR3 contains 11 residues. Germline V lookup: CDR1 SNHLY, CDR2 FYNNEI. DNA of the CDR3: TGTGCCACCACCCGGGACACTGAAGCTTTCTTT. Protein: CATTRDTEAFF.

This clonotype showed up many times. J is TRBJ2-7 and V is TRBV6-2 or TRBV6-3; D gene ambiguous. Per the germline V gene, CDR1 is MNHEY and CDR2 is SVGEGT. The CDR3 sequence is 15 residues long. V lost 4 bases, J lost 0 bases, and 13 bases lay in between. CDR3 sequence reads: CASSWARGFSYEQYF. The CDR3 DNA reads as TGTGCCAGCAGTTGGGCGCGAGGATTCTCCTACGAGCAGTACTTC.

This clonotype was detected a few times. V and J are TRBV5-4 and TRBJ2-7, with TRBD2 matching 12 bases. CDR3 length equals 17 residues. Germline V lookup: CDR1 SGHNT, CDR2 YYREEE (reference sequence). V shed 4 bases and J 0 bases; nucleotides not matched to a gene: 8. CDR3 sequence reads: CASSRGLAGPSSYEQYF. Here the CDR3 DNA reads TGTGCCAGCAGCCGAGGACTAGCGGGGCCCAGCTCCTACGAGCAGTACTTC.

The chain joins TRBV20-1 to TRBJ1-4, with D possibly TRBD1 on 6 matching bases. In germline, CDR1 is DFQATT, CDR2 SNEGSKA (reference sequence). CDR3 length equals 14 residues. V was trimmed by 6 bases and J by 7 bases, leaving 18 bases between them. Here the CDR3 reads CSANEGGRGEKLFF. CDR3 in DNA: TGCAGTGCAAACGAGGGTGGCAGGGGTGAAAAACTGTTTTTT.

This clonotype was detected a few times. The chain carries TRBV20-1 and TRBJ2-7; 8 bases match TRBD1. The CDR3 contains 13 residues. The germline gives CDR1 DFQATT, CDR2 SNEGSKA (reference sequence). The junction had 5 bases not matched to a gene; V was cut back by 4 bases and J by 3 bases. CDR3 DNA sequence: TGCAGTGCTATTCCAGGGGGCTACTACGAGCAGTACTTC. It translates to CSAIPGGYYEQYF.

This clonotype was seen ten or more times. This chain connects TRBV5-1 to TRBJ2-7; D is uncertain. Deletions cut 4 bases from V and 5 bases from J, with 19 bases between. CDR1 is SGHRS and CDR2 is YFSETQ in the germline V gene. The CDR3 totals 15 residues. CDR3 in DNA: TGCGCCAGCAGCCGAGTCCGGGCACCAGGCGACGAGCAGTACTTC. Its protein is CASSRVRAPGDEQYF.

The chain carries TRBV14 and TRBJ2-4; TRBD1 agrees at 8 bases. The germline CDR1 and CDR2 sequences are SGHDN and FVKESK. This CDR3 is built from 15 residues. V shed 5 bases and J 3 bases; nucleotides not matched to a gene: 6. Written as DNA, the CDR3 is TGTGCCAGCAGCACCCAGGGGGCGTTCAAAAACATTCAGTACTTC. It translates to CASSTQGAFKNIQYF.

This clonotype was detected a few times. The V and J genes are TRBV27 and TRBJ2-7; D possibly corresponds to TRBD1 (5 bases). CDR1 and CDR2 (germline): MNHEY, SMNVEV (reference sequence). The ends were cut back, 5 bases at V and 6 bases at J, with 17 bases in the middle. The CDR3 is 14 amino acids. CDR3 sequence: CASSPRRASLEQYF. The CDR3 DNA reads TGTGCCAGCAGTCCCCGCAGGGCCTCCCTCGAGCAGTACTTC.

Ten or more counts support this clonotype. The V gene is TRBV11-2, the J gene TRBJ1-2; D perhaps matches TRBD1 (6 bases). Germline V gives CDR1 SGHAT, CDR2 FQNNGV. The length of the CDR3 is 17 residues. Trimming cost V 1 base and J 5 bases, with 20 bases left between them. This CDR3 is CASSLGPGRGGPYGYTF. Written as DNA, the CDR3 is TGTGCCAGCAGCTTAGGGCCAGGGAGAGGGGGGCCGTATGGCTACACCTTC.

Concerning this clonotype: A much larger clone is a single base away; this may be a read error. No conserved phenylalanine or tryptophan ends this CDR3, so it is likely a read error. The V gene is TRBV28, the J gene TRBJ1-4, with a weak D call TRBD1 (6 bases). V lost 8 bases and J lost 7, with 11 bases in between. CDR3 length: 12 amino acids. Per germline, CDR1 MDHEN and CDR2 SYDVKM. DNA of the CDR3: TGTGCCAGCCTGCAGGGGACTGAAAAACTGTTTCTT. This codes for CASLQGTEKLFL.

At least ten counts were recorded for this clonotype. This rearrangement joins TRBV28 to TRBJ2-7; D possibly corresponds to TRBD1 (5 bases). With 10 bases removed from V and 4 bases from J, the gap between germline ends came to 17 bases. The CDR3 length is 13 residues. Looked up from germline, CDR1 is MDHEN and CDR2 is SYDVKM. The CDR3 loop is CATLQSTVYEQYF. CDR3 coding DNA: TGTGCCACTCTACAATCGACAGTTTACGAGCAGTACTTC.

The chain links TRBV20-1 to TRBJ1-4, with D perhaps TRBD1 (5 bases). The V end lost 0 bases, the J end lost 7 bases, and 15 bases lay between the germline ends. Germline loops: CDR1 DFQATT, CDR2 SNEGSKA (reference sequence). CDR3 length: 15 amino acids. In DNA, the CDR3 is TGCAGTGCTAGAGATCGGGGCAGGGAACTTGAAAAACTGTTTTTT. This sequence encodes CSARDRGRELEKLFF.

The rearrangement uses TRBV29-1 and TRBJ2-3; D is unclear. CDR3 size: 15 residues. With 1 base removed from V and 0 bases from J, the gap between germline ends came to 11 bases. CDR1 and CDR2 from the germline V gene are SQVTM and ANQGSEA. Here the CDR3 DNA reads TGCAGCGTTGAAGTGATAGAAACTAGCACAGATACGCAGTATTTT. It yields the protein CSVEVIETSTDTQYF.

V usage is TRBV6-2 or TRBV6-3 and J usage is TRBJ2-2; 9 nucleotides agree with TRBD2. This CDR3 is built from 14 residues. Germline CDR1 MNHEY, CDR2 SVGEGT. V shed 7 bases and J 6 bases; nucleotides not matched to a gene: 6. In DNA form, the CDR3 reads TGTGCCAGCACTAGGACTAGCGTTGCCGGGGAGCTGTTTTTT. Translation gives CASTRTSVAGELFF.

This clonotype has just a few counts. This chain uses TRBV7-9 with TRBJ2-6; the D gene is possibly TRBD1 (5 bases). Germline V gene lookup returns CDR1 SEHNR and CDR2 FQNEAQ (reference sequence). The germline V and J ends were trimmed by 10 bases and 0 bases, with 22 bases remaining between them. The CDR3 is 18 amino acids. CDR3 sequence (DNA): TGTGCCACGCGATTTGACGGACACGAAAGCTCTGGGGCCAACGTCCTGACTTTC. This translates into CATRFDGHESSGANVLTF.

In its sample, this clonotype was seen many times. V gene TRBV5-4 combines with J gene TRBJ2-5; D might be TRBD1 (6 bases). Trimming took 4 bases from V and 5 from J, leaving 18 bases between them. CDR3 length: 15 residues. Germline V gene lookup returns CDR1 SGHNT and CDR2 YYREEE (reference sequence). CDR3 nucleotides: TGTGCCAGCAGCGTAGGGAGTGGGGGCCAGGAGACCCAGTACTTC. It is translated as CASSVGSGGQETQYF.